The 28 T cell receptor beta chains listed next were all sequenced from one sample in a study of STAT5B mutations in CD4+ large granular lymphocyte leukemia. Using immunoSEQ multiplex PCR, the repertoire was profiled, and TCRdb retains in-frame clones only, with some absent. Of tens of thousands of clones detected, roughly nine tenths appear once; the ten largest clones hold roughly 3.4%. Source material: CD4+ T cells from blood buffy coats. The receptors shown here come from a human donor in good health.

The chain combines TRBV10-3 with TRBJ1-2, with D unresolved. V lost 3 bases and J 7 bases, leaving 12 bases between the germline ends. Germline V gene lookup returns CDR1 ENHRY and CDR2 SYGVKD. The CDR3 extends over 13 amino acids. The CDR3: CAISDKGLGGYTF. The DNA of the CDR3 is TGTGCCATCAGTGATAAGGGTTTGGGTGGCTACACCTTC.

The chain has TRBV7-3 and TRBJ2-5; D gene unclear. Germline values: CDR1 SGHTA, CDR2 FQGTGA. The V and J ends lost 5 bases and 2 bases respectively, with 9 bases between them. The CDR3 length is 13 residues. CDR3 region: CASSPGQQETQYF. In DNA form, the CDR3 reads TGTGCCAGCAGCCCCGGGCAACAAGAGACCCAGTACTTC.

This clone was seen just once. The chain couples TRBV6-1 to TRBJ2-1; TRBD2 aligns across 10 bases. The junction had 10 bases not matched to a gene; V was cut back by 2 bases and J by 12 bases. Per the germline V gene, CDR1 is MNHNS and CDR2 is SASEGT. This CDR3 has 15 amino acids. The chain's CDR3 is CASSEQASGSGWQFF. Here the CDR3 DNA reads TGTGCCAGCAGTGAACAGGCTAGCGGGAGCGGTTGGCAGTTCTTC.

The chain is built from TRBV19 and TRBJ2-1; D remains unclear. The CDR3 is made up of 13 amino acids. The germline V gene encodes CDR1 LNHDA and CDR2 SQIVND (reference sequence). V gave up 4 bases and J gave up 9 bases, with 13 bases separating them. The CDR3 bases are TGTGCCAGTAGTAAGGGCCCAATCGGTGAGCAGTTCTTC. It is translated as CASSKGPIGEQFF.

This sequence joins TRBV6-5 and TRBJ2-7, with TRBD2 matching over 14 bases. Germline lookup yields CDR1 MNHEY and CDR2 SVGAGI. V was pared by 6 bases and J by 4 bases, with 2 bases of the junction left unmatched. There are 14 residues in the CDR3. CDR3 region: CASSRTSGRYEQYF. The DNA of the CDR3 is TGTGCCAGCAGCCGGACTAGCGGGAGGTACGAGCAGTACTTC.

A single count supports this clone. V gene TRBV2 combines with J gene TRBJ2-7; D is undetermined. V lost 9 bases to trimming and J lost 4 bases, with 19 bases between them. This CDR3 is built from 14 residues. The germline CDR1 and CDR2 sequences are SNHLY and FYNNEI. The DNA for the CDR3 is TGTGCCAGTAGCTACCTCGAGACGGCTTACGAGCAGTACTTC. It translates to CASSYLETAYEQYF.

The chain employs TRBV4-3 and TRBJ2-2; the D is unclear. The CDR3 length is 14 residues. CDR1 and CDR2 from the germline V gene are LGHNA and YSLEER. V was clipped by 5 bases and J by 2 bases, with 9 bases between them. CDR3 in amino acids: CASSFCTNTGELFF. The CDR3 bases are TGCGCCAGCAGCTTTTGCACTAACACCGGGGAGCTGTTTTTT.

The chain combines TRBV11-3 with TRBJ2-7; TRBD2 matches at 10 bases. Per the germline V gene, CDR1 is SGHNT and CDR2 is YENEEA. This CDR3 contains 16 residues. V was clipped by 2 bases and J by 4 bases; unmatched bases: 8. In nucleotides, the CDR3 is TGTGCCAGCAGCTTATGGCCGGCTAGCGGGAGTTACGAGCAGTACTTC. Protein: CASSLWPASGSYEQYF.

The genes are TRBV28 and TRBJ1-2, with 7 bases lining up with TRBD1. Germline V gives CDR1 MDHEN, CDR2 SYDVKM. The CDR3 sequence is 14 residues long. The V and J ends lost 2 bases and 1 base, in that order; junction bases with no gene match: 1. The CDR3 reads CASSLGTVNYGYTF. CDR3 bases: TGTGCCAGCAGTTTAGGGACAGTTAACTATGGCTACACCTTC.

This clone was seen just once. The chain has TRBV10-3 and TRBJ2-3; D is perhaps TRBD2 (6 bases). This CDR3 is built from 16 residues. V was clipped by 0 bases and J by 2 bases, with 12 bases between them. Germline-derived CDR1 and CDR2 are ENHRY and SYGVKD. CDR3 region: CAISESIGGVTDTQYF. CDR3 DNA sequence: TGTGCCATCAGTGAGTCGATCGGCGGGGTCACAGATACGCAGTATTTT.

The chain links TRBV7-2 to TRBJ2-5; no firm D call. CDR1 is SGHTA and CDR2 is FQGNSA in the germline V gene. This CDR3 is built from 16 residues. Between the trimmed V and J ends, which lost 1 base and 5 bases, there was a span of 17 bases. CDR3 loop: CASSLVEGRGVETQYF. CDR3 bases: TGTGCCAGCAGCTTAGTCGAAGGCAGAGGCGTTGAGACCCAGTACTTC.

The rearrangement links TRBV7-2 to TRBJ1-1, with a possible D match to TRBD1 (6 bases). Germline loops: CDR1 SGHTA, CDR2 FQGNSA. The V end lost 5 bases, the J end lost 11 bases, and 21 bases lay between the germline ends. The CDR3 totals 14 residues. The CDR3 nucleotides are TGTGCCAGCAGCCCGAGGGACAAGCTTTATGAGGCTTTCTTT. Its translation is CASSPRDKLYEAFF.

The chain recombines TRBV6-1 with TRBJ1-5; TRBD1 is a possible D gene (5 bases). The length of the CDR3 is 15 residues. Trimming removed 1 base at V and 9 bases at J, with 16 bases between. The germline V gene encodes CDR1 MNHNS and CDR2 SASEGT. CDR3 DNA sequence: TGTGCCAGCAGTGAAGGGACCGCACGGGGGTTGCCCCAGCATTTT. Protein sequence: CASSEGTARGLPQHF.

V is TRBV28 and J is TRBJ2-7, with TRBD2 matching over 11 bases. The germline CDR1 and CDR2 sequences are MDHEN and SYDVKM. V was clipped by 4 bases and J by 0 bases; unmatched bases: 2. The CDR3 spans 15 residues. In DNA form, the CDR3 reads TGTGCCAGCAGTTACGGACTAGCGGGCTCCTACGAGCAGTACTTC. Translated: CASSYGLAGSYEQYF.

CDR3 nucleotides: TGTGCCAGTAGTAATTCTGGGGACGATGAAAAACTGTTTTTT. Its translation: CASSNSGDDEKLFF. The chain has TRBV19 and TRBJ1-4, with a weak D call TRBD1 (5 bases). Trimming left V 4 bases short and J 6 bases short, with 12 bases between. Germline V gives CDR1 LNHDA, CDR2 SQIVND (reference sequence). The CDR3 runs to 14 residues. Supplemented by reference TRBV19 and TRBJ1-4, the full variable domain reads DGGITQSPKYLFRKEGQNVTLSCEQNLNHDAMYWYRQDPGQGLRLIYYSQIVNDFQKGDIAEGYSVSREKKESFPLTVTSAQKNPTAFYLCASSNSGDDEKLFFGSGTQLSVL.

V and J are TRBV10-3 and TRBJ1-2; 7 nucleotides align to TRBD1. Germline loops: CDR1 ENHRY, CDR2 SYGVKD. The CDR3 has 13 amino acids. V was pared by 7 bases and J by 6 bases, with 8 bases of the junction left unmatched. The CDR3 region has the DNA TGTGCCATCAACGGGGACAGTCTAAATGGCTACACCTTC. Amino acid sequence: CAINGDSLNGYTF.

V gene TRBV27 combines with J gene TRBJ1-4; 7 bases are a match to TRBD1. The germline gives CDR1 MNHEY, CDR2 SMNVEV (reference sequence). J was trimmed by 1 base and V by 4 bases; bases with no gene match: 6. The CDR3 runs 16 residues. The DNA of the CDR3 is TGTGCCAGCAGTTCCGCAGGGGGTGGAACTAATGAAAAACTGTTTTTT. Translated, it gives CASSSAGGGTNEKLFF.

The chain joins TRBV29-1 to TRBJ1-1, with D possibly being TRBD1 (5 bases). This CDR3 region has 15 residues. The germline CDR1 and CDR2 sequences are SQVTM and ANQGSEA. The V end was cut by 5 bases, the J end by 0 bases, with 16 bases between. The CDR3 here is CSVPALGRMNTEAFF. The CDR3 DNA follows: TGCAGCGTTCCAGCCCTGGGACGGATGAACACTGAAGCTTTCTTT.

This chain's CDR3 is CASSPGLAGGEYEQYF. The CDR3 nucleotides read TGTGCCAGCAGCCCAGGACTAGCGGGAGGGGAGTACGAGCAGTACTTC. The chain combines TRBV5-6 with TRBJ2-7; 15 positions agree with TRBD2. Germline V gene lookup returns CDR1 SGHDT and CDR2 YYEEEE. V shed 4 bases, J shed 4 bases, and the junction held 6 bases outside the gene matches. The CDR3 is made up of 16 amino acids.

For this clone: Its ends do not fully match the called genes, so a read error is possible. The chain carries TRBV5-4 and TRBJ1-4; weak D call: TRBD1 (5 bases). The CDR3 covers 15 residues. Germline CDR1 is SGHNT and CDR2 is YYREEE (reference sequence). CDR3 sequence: CASTLGSGSDEKLFF. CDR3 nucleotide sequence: TGTGCCAGCACCTTGGGCTCAGGGTCGGATGAAAAACTGTTTTTT.

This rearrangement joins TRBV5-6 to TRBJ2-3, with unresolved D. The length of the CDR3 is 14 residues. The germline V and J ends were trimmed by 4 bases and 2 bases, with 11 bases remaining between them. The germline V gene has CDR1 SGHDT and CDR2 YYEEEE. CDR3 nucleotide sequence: TGTGCCAGCAGCCCCCAGATCACCACAGATACGCAGTATTTT. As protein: CASSPQITTDTQYF.

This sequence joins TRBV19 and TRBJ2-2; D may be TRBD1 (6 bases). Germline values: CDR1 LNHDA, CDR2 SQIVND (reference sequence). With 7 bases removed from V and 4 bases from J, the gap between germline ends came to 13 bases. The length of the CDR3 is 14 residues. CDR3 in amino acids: CASTGTQITGELFF. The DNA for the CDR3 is TGTGCCAGTACCGGGACACAGATCACCGGGGAGCTGTTTTTT.

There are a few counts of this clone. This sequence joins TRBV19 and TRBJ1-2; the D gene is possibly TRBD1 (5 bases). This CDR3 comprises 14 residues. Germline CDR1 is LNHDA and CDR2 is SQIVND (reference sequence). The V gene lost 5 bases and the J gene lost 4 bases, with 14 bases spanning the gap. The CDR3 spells CASSDSASSYGYTF. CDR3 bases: TGTGCCAGTAGTGACAGTGCGTCTAGCTATGGCTACACCTTC. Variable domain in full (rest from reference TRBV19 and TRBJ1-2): DGGITQSPKYLFRKEGQNVTLSCEQNLNHDAMYWYRQDPGQGLRLIYYSQIVNDFQKGDIAEGYSVSREKKESFPLTVTSAQKNPTAFYLCASSDSASSYGYTFGSGTRLTVV.

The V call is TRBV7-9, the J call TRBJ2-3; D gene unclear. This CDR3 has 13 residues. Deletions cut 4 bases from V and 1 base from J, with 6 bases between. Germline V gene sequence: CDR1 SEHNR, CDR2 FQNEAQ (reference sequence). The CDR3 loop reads CASSSSGTDTQYF. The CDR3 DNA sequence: TGTGCCAGCAGCTCATCTGGCACAGATACGCAGTATTTT.

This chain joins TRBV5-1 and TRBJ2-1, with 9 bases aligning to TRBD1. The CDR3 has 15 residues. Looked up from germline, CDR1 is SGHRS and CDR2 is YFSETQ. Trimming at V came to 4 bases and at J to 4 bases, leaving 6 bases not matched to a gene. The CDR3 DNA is TGCGCCAGCAGCGCGGACAGGGGTGAATACAATGAGCAGTTCTTC. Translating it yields CASSADRGEYNEQFF.

As DNA, the CDR3 is TGTGCCAGCAGCTTGGACAGGACCCCCTACGAGCAGTACTTC. The encoded protein is CASSLDRTPYEQYF. The chain links TRBV7-9 to TRBJ2-7; 7 nucleotides align to TRBD1. V was clipped by 3 bases and J by 2 bases; unmatched bases: 4. The CDR3 contains 14 residues. Looked up from germline, CDR1 is SEHNR and CDR2 is FQNEAQ (reference sequence).

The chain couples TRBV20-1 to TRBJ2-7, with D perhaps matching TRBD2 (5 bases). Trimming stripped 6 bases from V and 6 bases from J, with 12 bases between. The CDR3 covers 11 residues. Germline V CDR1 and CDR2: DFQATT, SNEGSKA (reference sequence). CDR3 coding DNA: TGCAGTGCGAGGGTTCTCGTCGAGCAGTACTTC. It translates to CSARVLVEQYF.

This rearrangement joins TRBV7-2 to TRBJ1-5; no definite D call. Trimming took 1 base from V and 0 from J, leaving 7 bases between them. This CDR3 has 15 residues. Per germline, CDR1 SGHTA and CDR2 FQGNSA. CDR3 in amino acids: CASSLEAASNQPQHF. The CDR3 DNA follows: TGTGCCAGCAGCTTAGAGGCAGCTAGCAATCAGCCCCAGCATTTT. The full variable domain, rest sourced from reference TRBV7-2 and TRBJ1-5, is GAGVSQSPSNKVTEKGKDVELRCDPISGHTALYWYRQSLGQGLEFLIYFQGNSAPDKSGLPSDRFSAERTGGSVSTLTIQRTQQEDSAVYLCASSLEAASNQPQHFGDGTRLSIL.